This T cell receptor (beta chain) was captured by sequencing in a study of PD-1 blockade in classical Hodgkin lymphoma. On the study more broadly: Treatment was intravenous nivolumab, 3 mg/kg every 2 weeks, until progression. Study results and caveats: Patients starting nivolumab less than 1 year after ASCT had lower diversity and were excluded from later analyses.

Sample time point: cycle 4 day 1 (C4D1), after more than five weeks of nivolumab. There was relapse after autologous stem cell transplantation in every patient, and there was variation in brentuximab vedotin exposure. Magnetic negative selection was used to purify CD4+ T cells from PBMCs that had been thawed. Under best response, outcomes were complete response, partial response or progressive disease. Using immunoSEQ multiplex PCR, the repertoire was profiled, and TCRdb retains in-frame clones only, with some absent. Of 15,000 to 20,000 clones listed, roughly 77% are singletons. Losses at the gene ends were 3 bases for V and 2 bases for J; bases not matched to a gene: 3. CDR3 length: 15 residues. Germline CDR1 and CDR2: KGHSH and LQKENI. Worth noting for this clone: The antigen remains undetermined.

This sample comprised CD4+ T cells from blood, obtained before the fourth cycle of nivolumab. The chain links TRBV18 to TRBJ1-3, with TRBD1 matching 8 bases. The receptor comes from a human donor with classical Hodgkin lymphoma. CDR3 amino acids: CASSPSTGAGNTIYF. CDR3 nucleotides: TGTGCCAGCTCACCGTCGACAGGGGCTGGAAACACCATATATTTT. The whole variable domain, filled in from reference TRBV18 and TRBJ1-3, reads NAGVMQNPRHLVRRRGQEARLRCSPMKGHSHVYWYRQLPEEGLKFMVYLQKENIIDESGMPKERFSAEFPKEGPSILRIQQVVRGDSAAYFCASSPSTGAGNTIYFGEGSWLTVV.